The 22 T cell receptor beta chains below were found in one sample sequenced in a study of cytomegalovirus exposure and HLA in healthy donors. PCR employed 60 Vbeta and 13 Jbeta primers. Profiling relied on immunoSEQ multiplex PCR, and the TCRdb table lists in-frame clones only, not all of them. The sample shows fewer than 150,000 clones, around 63% of them seen only once. The sequenced sample consisted of PBMCs. Receptors were obtained from a human donor in good health.

The chain employs TRBV21-1 and TRBJ1-5; the D call of TRBD1 is as the table states it, not checked on the DNA. TRBV21-1 is reported as a pseudogene. CDR3 length equals 14 residues. The CDR3, as DNA: TGTGCCAGCAGTACAGATACCAGCAATCAGCCCCAGCATTTT. Amino acid sequence: CASSTDTSNQPQHF.

This clone has a handful of counts. This chain connects TRBV5-1 to TRBJ2-1; a possible D gene is TRBD1 (6 bases). Per germline, CDR1 SGHRS and CDR2 YFSETQ. The CDR3 is made up of 14 amino acids. The germline V and J ends were trimmed by 4 bases and 4 bases, with 12 bases remaining between them. The CDR3 nucleotides are TGCGCCAGCAGCCCCTTGGACAGTTACAATGAGCAGTTCTTC. It codes for CASSPLDSYNEQFF.

V gene TRBV9 combines with J gene TRBJ2-5; 9 nucleotides align to TRBD2. Losses at the gene ends were 0 bases for V and 5 bases for J; bases not matched to a gene: 5. There are 15 residues in the CDR3. The germline V gene has CDR1 SGDLS and CDR2 YYNGEE. CDR3 amino acids: CASSVVSGGRETQYF. For the CDR3, the DNA is TGTGCCAGCAGCGTAGTTAGCGGGGGCCGGGAGACCCAGTACTTC.

The rearrangement uses TRBV11-3 and TRBJ2-1; 12 bases agree with TRBD2. CDR1 SGHNT and CDR2 YENEEA come from the germline V gene. After removal of 5 bases from V and 4 bases from J, the junction contained 3 bases not matched to a gene. This CDR3 contains 15 residues. The CDR3 nucleotides read TGTGCCAGCAGCCAAACTAGCGGGGGGTACAATGAGCAGTTCTTC. Its translation: CASSQTSGGYNEQFF.

There are a few counts of this clone. The chain carries TRBV4-3 and TRBJ2-7, with D possibly matching TRBD2 (6 bases). From germline, CDR1 is LGHNA and CDR2 YSLEER. There are 16 residues in the CDR3. V shed 0 bases and J shed 3 bases, with 15 bases lying between them. This CDR3 is CASSQDYGGSYYEQYF. DNA of the CDR3: TGCGCCAGCAGCCAAGATTACGGGGGTTCTTACTACGAGCAGTACTTC.

V is TRBV4-3 and J is TRBJ2-7, with TRBD1 identical over 9 bases. The germline CDR1 and CDR2 sequences are LGHNA and YSLEER. After removal of 5 bases from V and 5 bases from J, the junction contained 10 bases not matched to a gene. The CDR3 runs to 15 residues. The CDR3 DNA follows: TGCGCCAGCAGCTCCAACCGGGACAGGGTCAACGAGCAGTACTTC. This sequence encodes CASSSNRDRVNEQYF.

This rearrangement joins TRBV7-9 to TRBJ1-4, with 11 bases matching TRBD1. V lost 4 bases, J lost 8 bases, and 9 bases stayed unmatched. This CDR3 contains 16 residues. The germline CDR1 and CDR2 sequences are SEHNR and FQNEAQ (reference sequence). For the CDR3, the DNA is TGTGCCAGCAGCTCTCCTTCCGGGACAGGGGGAGAAAAACTGTTTTTT. Translated: CASSSPSGTGGEKLFF.

The chain uses TRBV7-6 and TRBJ2-1; a weak D match, TRBD2 (5 bases). The CDR3 consists of 16 residues. Trimming stripped 1 base from V and 4 bases from J, with 14 bases between. The germline V gene encodes CDR1 SGHVS and CDR2 FNYEAQ. DNA of the CDR3: TGTGCCAGCAGCTTAGTTGGCGCAGGCGGGTACAATGAGCAGTTCTTC. Translating gives CASSLVGAGGYNEQFF.

This clone has a handful of counts. The chain couples TRBV9 to TRBJ2-5, with D tentatively TRBD1 (6 bases). The CDR3 is 14 amino acids. The V end was cut by 0 bases, the J end by 4 bases, with 10 bases between. Germline V CDR1 and CDR2: SGDLS, YYNGEE. Here the CDR3 DNA reads TGTGCCAGCAGCGTAGCATCACAGGGAGAGACCCAGTACTTC. Its translation: CASSVASQGETQYF.

The J gene is TRBJ2-7, the V gene TRBV7-2; tentative D call: TRBD2 (7 bases). V was shortened by 5 bases and J by 3 bases, with 11 bases between the two germline ends. The CDR3 is 13 amino acids. CDR1 and CDR2 (germline): SGHTA, FQGNSA. CDR3 bases: TGTGCCAGCAGCAAGGGGGGGAGCTACGAGCAGTACTTC. Amino acid sequence: CASSKGGSYEQYF.

This chain links TRBV6-1 with TRBJ1-4; D call uncertain. Looked up from germline, CDR1 is MNHNS and CDR2 is SASEGT. Trimming cost V 0 bases and J 7 bases, with 12 bases left between them. The CDR3 runs 15 residues. The CDR3 nucleotides read TGTGCCAGCAGTGAAGCCCCGGGGAGGACTGAAAAACTGTTTTTT. This encodes CASSEAPGRTEKLFF.

The CDR3 bases are TGTGCCAGCAGCTTCCTGACAGGGCCGGGTGGTGGCTACACCTTC. Residues: CASSFLTGPGGGYTF. The chain couples TRBV7-2 to TRBJ1-2, with TRBD1 matching over 7 bases. The length of the CDR3 is 15 residues. J lost 7 bases, V lost 3 bases, and 11 bases had no gene match. Germline V gene sequence: CDR1 SGHTA, CDR2 FQGNSA.

This clone occurred a few times. The rearrangement joins TRBV18 to TRBJ2-1; D might be TRBD2 (5 bases). The germline CDR1 and CDR2 sequences are KGHSH and LQKENI. Trimming pared 3 bases from V and 2 bases from J, leaving 8 bases between. CDR3 length equals 14 residues. This CDR3 reads CASSPGDPYNEQFF. CDR3 coding DNA: TGTGCCAGCTCACCGGGAGACCCCTACAATGAGCAGTTCTTC.

This sequence joins TRBV10-1 and TRBJ2-3; 8 nucleotides match TRBD2. Per germline, CDR1 WNHNN and CDR2 SYGVQD (reference sequence). V shed 6 bases, J shed 2 bases, and the junction held 4 bases outside the gene matches. The CDR3 is 14 residues long. The CDR3 region has the DNA TGCGCCAGCAGGACTAGCGAGACCACAGATACGCAGTATTTT. It codes for CASRTSETTDTQYF.

This clone has just one count. Relative to the germline gene, one junction end is altered; a read error may explain this. The V gene is TRBV9, the J gene TRBJ1-3; D uncertain. CDR1 SGDLS and CDR2 YYNGEE come from the germline V gene. There are 13 residues in the CDR3. For the CDR3, the DNA is TGTGCCGGCAGCCCAACGGCCGGGGACACCATATATTTT. Encoded protein: CAGSPTAGDTIYF.

This clone has more than one count but fewer than ten. The V gene is TRBV10-3, the J gene TRBJ2-7, with 7 bases identical to TRBD2. Trimming took 6 bases from V and 4 from J; bases not matched to a gene: 9. The CDR3 consists of 14 residues. The germline gives CDR1 ENHRY, CDR2 SYGVKD. Here the CDR3 reads CAIRPTGGSYEQYF. As DNA, the CDR3 is TGTGCCATCAGGCCTACGGGAGGATCTTACGAGCAGTACTTC.

The J gene is TRBJ1-5, the V gene TRBV7-2; no clear D. V lost 2 bases, J lost 3 bases, and 2 bases lay in between. CDR1 and CDR2 from the germline V gene are SGHTA and FQGNSA. The CDR3 is 12 amino acids. CDR3 bases: TGTGCCAGCAGCTTACTCAATCAGCCCCAGCATTTT. This encodes CASSLLNQPQHF.

There are a few counts of this clone. The chain is built from TRBV19 and TRBJ1-5; D ambiguous. Germline V lookup: CDR1 LNHDA, CDR2 SQIVND (reference sequence). V dropped 10 bases and J dropped 9 bases, with 16 bases sitting between them. The CDR3 is made up of 12 amino acids. The CDR3 reads CATSVPDMPQHF. CDR3 DNA: TGTGCCACCTCCGTCCCAGACATGCCCCAGCATTTT.

The CDR3 reads CASTRGGSSYEQYF. The CDR3 DNA is TGCGCCAGCACTAGAGGGGGCTCTAGTTACGAGCAGTACTTC. The chain links TRBV5-1 to TRBJ2-7, with 7 bases fitting TRBD1. Trimming took 6 bases from V and 4 from J; bases not matched to a gene: 10. The CDR3 length is 14 residues. Per the germline V gene, CDR1 is SGHRS and CDR2 is YFSETQ.

This sequence joins TRBV21-1 and TRBJ2-7; the DNA was not compared with TRBD2, the D call given in the table. TRBV21-1 is marked as a pseudogene. The CDR3 covers 13 residues. The CDR3 loop reads CASSHRAGYEQYF. CDR3 in DNA: TGTGCCAGCAGCCACCGTGCCGGTTACGAGCAGTACTTC.

The chain couples TRBV11-3 to TRBJ2-3; maybe TRBD2 (5 bases). Deletions cut 7 bases from V and 0 bases from J, with 5 bases between. Germline V lookup: CDR1 SGHNT, CDR2 YENEEA. This CDR3 contains 12 residues. CDR3 sequence: CASKRSTDTQYF. The CDR3 region has the DNA TGTGCCAGCAAGCGGAGCACAGATACGCAGTATTTT. Supplemented by reference TRBV11-3 and TRBJ2-3, the full variable domain reads EAGVVQSPRYKIIEKKQPVAFWCNPISGHNTLYWYLQNLGQGPELLIRYENEEAVDDSQLPKDRFSAERLKGVDSTLKIQPAELGDSAVYLCASKRSTDTQYFGPGTRLTVL.

This clone was observed a handful of times. This chain uses TRBV7-3 with TRBJ2-7, with D possibly being TRBD1 (5 bases). CDR3 length: 14 residues. Germline loops: CDR1 SGHTA, CDR2 FQGTGA. Trimming left V 5 bases short and J 1 base short, with 12 bases between. The CDR3 protein is CASSQDSGSYEQYF. The CDR3 region has the DNA TGTGCCAGCAGCCAAGACAGTGGATCCTACGAGCAGTACTTC.